This T cell receptor (beta chain) was sequenced during a study of immune evolution from preneoplasia to lung adenocarcinoma. The study, taken as a whole, reports: Normal lung had highest clonality; later lesions appeared denser, more diverse. From normal lung to invasive adenocarcinoma, top clone frequencies appeared to decrease.

Notes on this clone: As yet, its antigen is unknown.

Clones were read by immunoSEQ multiplex PCR, and TCRdb kept only the in-frame ones, dropping some. The data contain around 2,000 clones, over 75% of them seen just once; the ten biggest clones take up roughly 20%. Between the mid-2010s and the late 2010s, patients underwent resection in Japan or China. Histologic diagnosis was independently verified by two lung pathologists. V trimming: 4 bases; J trimming: 2 bases; junction bases outside the gene matches: 8. The CDR3 spans 15 residues. The V gene's germline CDR1 is MNHEY and CDR2 SMNVEV (reference sequence). This clonotype originated in a person aged 55-85 years with lung adenocarcinoma. Sequences were obtained from FFPE adjacent normal lung tissue. The rearrangement joins TRBV27 to TRBJ2-7, with 7 bases aligning to TRBD2. Here the CDR3 reads CASSSTPGGPYEQYF. As DNA, the CDR3 is TGTGCCAGCAGTTCCACCCCGGGGGGTCCCTACGAGCAGTACTTC.